A single sample is the source of the 15 T cell receptor beta chains below, sequenced in a study of shared clonotypes between healthy human individuals (dated by TCRdb to between 2020 and 2021). Library construction relied on the immunoSEQ multiplex PCR assay. TCRdb limited this immuneACCESS table to in-frame rearrangements with V and J called. A share of clones is missing; checked studies link under half to unresolved V genes, and the rest is unexplained. The sample table contains fewer than 3 million clones; only one count was recorded for roughly 90% of them. The top ten constitute 0.37% of the sample. The sample taken for sequencing was naive CD4+ T cells from PBMCs. Read against the paper, the sample's cell subset or site label means: CD45RA+ positively selected. The receptors derive from a man aged 18 to 35 in good health. Some clones in this sample may be carry-over from other donors' samples.

As to this clone: Germline is not matched at one junction end, which may reflect a read error. CDR3 in amino acids: CASSGRTGSERYF. In DNA, the CDR3 is TGTGCCAGCAGTGGGCGGACAGGGAGCGAGCGGTACTTC. This chain links TRBV6-5 with TRBJ2-7, with 8 bases lining up with TRBD1. CDR3 length: 13 amino acids. Germline-derived CDR1 and CDR2 are MNHEY and SVGAGI.

J is TRBJ2-7 and V is TRBV5-4; TRBD1 agrees at 7 bases. Unmatched junction bases numbered 8, after V lost 2 bases and J lost 6 bases. The V gene's germline CDR1 is SGHNT and CDR2 YYREEE (reference sequence). The CDR3 contains 14 residues. The CDR3 nucleotides read TGTGCCAGCAGCTTTGACAGGGTCTGGGCCGAGCAGTACTTC. Its translation: CASSFDRVWAEQYF.

This rearrangement joins TRBV6-4 to TRBJ2-7, with 12 bases fitting TRBD2. The CDR3 is 15 amino acids. The J segment lost 2 bases and the V segment lost 4 bases, leaving 3 bases of the junction unmatched. Germline-derived CDR1 and CDR2 are MRHNA and SNTAGT. The CDR3 DNA sequence: TGTGCCAGCAGTGCCGGACTAGCGGGACCCTACGAGCAGTACTTC. It codes for CASSAGLAGPYEQYF.

The rearrangement joins TRBV6-5 to TRBJ2-7; D possibly corresponds to TRBD1 (5 bases). Per germline, CDR1 MNHEY and CDR2 SVGAGI. Trimming shortened V by 0 bases and J by 2 bases, and 11 bases separated the two germline ends. This CDR3 is built from 15 residues. CDR3 in amino acids: CASSYSTVSAYEQYF. The CDR3 DNA reads TGTGCCAGCAGTTACTCGACAGTTTCAGCCTACGAGCAGTACTTC.

CDR3 sequence: CASSRLGGANTEAFF. The CDR3 DNA follows: TGTGCCAGCAGCAGACTTGGGGGCGCGAACACTGAAGCTTTCTTT. The chain combines TRBV7-9 with TRBJ1-1; perhaps TRBD1 as D (6 bases). Germline lookup yields CDR1 SEHNR and CDR2 FQNEAQ (reference sequence). With 5 bases removed from V and 1 base from J, the gap between germline ends came to 14 bases. The CDR3 is 15 residues long. Full variable domain (rest looked up from reference TRBV7-9 and TRBJ1-1): DTGVSQNPRHKITKRGQNVTFRCDPISEHNRLYWYRQTLGQGPEFLTYFQNEAQLEKSRLLSDRFSAERPKGSFSTLEIQRTEQGDSAMYLCASSRLGGANTEAFFGQGTRLTVV.

A note on this clone: Different DNA sequences within this sample yield the same CDR3. The chain has TRBV20-1 and TRBJ1-2, with D tentatively TRBD1 (5 bases). This CDR3 spans 11 amino acids. Germline V lookup: CDR1 DFQATT, CDR2 SNEGSKA (reference sequence). V lost 5 bases and J 8 bases, leaving 12 bases between the germline ends. CDR3 region: CSAGGGGGYTF. The CDR3 nucleotides are TGCAGTGCTGGGGGGGGTGGCGGCTACACCTTC.

The gene calls are TRBV10-2 and TRBJ2-5; tentatively, D is TRBD1 (6 bases). The CDR3 totals 16 residues. The germline CDR1 and CDR2 sequences are WSHSY and SAAADI. V dropped 2 bases and J dropped 2 bases, with 15 bases sitting between them. CDR3 amino acids: CASSETPRGHQETQYF. DNA for the CDR3: TGCGCCAGCAGTGAGACCCCTCGGGGACATCAAGAGACCCAGTACTTC.

The gene calls are TRBV18 and TRBJ1-5, with 9 nucleotides matching TRBD1. V shed 6 bases and J 6 bases; nucleotides not matched to a gene: 9. CDR1 KGHSH and CDR2 LQKENI come from the germline V gene. The CDR3 totals 15 residues. The CDR3 sequence: CASSDRGTGIQPQHF. CDR3 coding DNA: TGTGCCAGCTCCGATAGGGGGACAGGGATTCAGCCCCAGCATTTT.

This sequence joins TRBV6-5 and TRBJ2-7; 8 nucleotides align to TRBD2. CDR1 is MNHEY and CDR2 is SVGAGI in the germline V gene. V shed 7 bases and J 6 bases; nucleotides not matched to a gene: 8. The CDR3 loop spans 13 amino acids. Here the CDR3 DNA reads TGTGCCAGCAACAGGTTAGCGGGGCGCGAGCAGTACTTC. Protein sequence: CASNRLAGREQYF.

The chain joins TRBV19 to TRBJ2-3; 10 nucleotides agree with TRBD2. The CDR3 has 16 residues. The germline V gene has CDR1 LNHDA and CDR2 SQIVND (reference sequence). V lost 1 base to trimming and J lost 4 bases; unmatched junction nucleotides: 5. The CDR3 DNA sequence: TGTGCCAGTAGTATAGGTCTAGCGGGAGTATCAGATACGCAGTATTTT. It encodes CASSIGLAGVSDTQYF. Full variable domain (outside the CDR3, taken from reference TRBV19 and TRBJ2-3): DGGITQSPKYLFRKEGQNVTLSCEQNLNHDAMYWYRQDPGQGLRLIYYSQIVNDFQKGDIAEGYSVSREKKESFPLTVTSAQKNPTAFYLCASSIGLAGVSDTQYFGPGTRLTVL.

This clone is a singleton in its sample. V and J are TRBV27 and TRBJ2-7; 10 bases line up with TRBD1. This CDR3 is 15 amino acids long. Unmatched junction bases numbered 6, after V lost 6 bases and J lost 1 base. Germline CDR1 and CDR2: MNHEY and SMNVEV (reference sequence). The CDR3 protein is CASRGQGKKSYEQYF. The DNA for the CDR3 is TGTGCCAGCAGGGGACAGGGGAAAAAATCCTACGAGCAGTACTTC.

As for this clone: Other DNA sequences in the sample encode the same CDR3. The genes are TRBV28 and TRBJ2-3, with TRBD2 matching over 8 bases. V shed 3 bases, J shed 3 bases, and the junction held 2 bases outside the gene matches. The CDR3 has 14 residues. CDR1 and CDR2 (germline): MDHEN, SYDVKM. Here the CDR3 DNA reads TGTGCCAGCAGTTTCAGCGGGAGAACAGATACGCAGTATTTT. This sequence encodes CASSFSGRTDTQYF.

Comments on this clone: Other nucleotide sequences in the sample specify the same CDR3. This chain's CDR3 is CASSLATDQPQHF. The CDR3 DNA sequence: TGCGCCAGCAGCTTGGCGACGGATCAGCCCCAGCATTTT. V is TRBV5-1 and J is TRBJ1-5; D call uncertain. Germline CDR1 reads SGHRS; CDR2 reads YFSETQ. The CDR3 extends over 13 amino acids. Trimming stripped 0 bases from V and 5 bases from J, with 6 bases between.

This rearrangement joins TRBV29-1 to TRBJ2-5; D not resolved. The J call may be wrong; the DNA end is better matched by TRBJ2-7. The CDR3 is made up of 12 amino acids. Germline V lookup: CDR1 SQVTM, CDR2 ANQGSEA. CDR3 sequence: CSVSTYSYEQYF. The CDR3 DNA sequence: TGCAGCGTTAGTACATACTCCTACGAGCAGTACTTC.

Comments on this clone: The same CDR3 can be traced to other DNA sequences in this sample. The chain has TRBV5-1 and TRBJ2-3, with 9 bases identical to TRBD2. The junction had 2 bases not matched to a gene; V was cut back by 0 bases and J by 3 bases. The germline gives CDR1 SGHRS, CDR2 YFSETQ. CDR3 length: 15 residues. CDR3 nucleotide sequence: TGCGCCAGCAGCTTGGGACTAGCGGTAACAGATACGCAGTATTTT. The encoded protein is CASSLGLAVTDTQYF.